This T cell receptor (beta chain) appears in the sequencing data of a study of cytomegalovirus exposure and HLA in healthy donors. Across the study: The roughly 120 validation repertoires, a later analysis reported, used the same platform as the approximately 700 first-cohort repertoires. Study-wide results and limits: Many donors shared some public TCRs, even though most TCR sequences were rare.

A note on this clone: As yet, its antigen is unknown.

Repertoires were generated with immunoSEQ multiplex PCR, while TCRdb's copy carries only in-frame clones and drops some. The data contain around 220,000 clones, almost 90% of them singletons. This CDR3 has 15 amino acids. CDR1 is SGHAT and CDR2 is FQNNGV in the germline V gene. With 0 bases removed from V and 6 bases from J, the gap between germline ends came to 15 bases. The sample was PBMCs. The chain carries TRBV11-2 and TRBJ2-7; possibly TRBD1 for D (5 bases). This receptor was taken from a young woman in good health and CMV-seronegative. CDR3 nucleotide sequence: TGTGCCAGCAGCTTAGAACGGGTGGGGCTCGGCGAGCAGTACTTC. This gives the protein CASSLERVGLGEQYF. Filled out from reference TRBV11-2 and TRBJ2-7, the complete variable domain reads EAGVAQSPRYKIIEKRQSVAFWCNPISGHATLYWYQQILGQGPKLLIQFQNNGVVDDSQLPKDRFSAERLKGVDSTLKIQPAKLEDSAVYLCASSLERVGLGEQYFGPGTRLTVT.